This TCR beta chain was captured in a study of spatial heterogeneity in lung cancer. Looking at the study overall: Sequence detection consistently recorded a greater number of beta-chain than alpha-chain sequences. Study-wide results and limits: Ubiquitous expanded tumor TCRs showed up in blood more at resection than follow-up.

Individual TCR cDNA molecules each bore their own unique molecular identifier. TCRdb itself ran the 5' RACE reads through MiXCR, one entry per CDR3 protein. Of 51,000 or so distinct CDR3 sequences in the sample, roughly 7% were seen once. Time point given: blood at routine non-recurrence follow-up after resection. Whole RNA was taken from tumor, nontumor lung or frozen PBMC; it was then sequenced unsorted. This clonotype turned up a few times. Its antigen is undetermined. The germline CDR1 and CDR2 sequences are SEHNR and FQNEAQ (reference sequence). Trimming at V came to 4 bases and at J to 8 bases, leaving 5 bases not matched to a gene. The CDR3 is made up of 14 amino acids.

This clonotype was sampled from a female donor with early-stage non-small cell lung cancer. Sequenced material: PBMCs, taken at follow-up. The gene calls are TRBV7-9 and TRBJ2-2; 9 bases map to TRBD1. CDR3: CASSSGTGKGELFF. CDR3 sequence (DNA): TGTGCCAGCAGCTCCGGGACAGGGAAAGGGGAGCTGTTTTTT. The entire variable domain, with the rest obtained from reference TRBV7-9 and TRBJ2-2, is as follows: DTGVSQNPRHKITKRGQNVTFRCDPISEHNRLYWYRQTLGQGPEFLTYFQNEAQLEKSRLLSDRFSAERPKGSFSTLEIQRTEQGDSAMYLCASSSGTGKGELFFGEGSRLTVL.